The clone carrying this TCR beta chain has ten or more counts. As yet, its antigen is unknown. This entry belongs to a study of T cell repertoires in cytomegalovirus infection. Study as a whole: Peptides in the study included HLA-C-restricted and HLA-B-restricted CMV epitopes. Public TCR beta signatures provided an indication of both CMV infection and a matching HLA type. Study results and limitations: Ex vivo, HLA-C-restricted CMV-specific TCR beta clonotypes prevailed over the rest of the response. There were carriers of CMV plus the relevant HLA, and cumulative public TCR beta family frequency identified them.

TCRdb re-analysed the reads in MiXCR, keeping a single row per CDR3 protein. The data hold approximately 770,000 distinct CDR3 sequences, with 25% to 30% observed a single time. V was pared by 5 bases and J by 0 bases, with 13 bases between. This CDR3 is built from 15 residues. Germline V lookup: CDR1 SEHNR, CDR2 FQNEAQ (reference sequence). The chain employs TRBV7-9 and TRBJ1-1; a weak D match, TRBD1 (6 bases). The sample consisted of cultured CD8+ T cells from PBMCs, taken from culture after CMV antigen stimulation. This clonotype was sampled from a human donor in good health (CMV status not recorded). Some clones in this sample may be carry-over from other donors' samples. The CDR3 nucleotides read TGTGCCAGCAGCGATCCGGGACACTTGAACACTGAAGCTTTCTTT. Amino acids: CASSDPGHLNTEAFF.